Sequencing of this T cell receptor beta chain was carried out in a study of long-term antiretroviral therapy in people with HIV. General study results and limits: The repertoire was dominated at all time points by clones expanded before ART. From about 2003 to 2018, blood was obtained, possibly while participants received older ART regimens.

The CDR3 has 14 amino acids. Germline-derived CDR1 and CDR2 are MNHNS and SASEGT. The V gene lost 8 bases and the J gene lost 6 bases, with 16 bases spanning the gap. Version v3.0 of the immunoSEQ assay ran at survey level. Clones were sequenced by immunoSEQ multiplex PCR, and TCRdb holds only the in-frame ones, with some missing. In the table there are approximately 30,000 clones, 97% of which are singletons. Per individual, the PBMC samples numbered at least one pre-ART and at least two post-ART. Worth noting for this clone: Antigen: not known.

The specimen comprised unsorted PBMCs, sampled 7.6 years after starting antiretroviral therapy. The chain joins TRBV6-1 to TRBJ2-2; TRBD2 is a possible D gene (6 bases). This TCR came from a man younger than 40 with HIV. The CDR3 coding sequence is TGTGCCAGCCAGCTAAGGGGCGGGGCCGGGGAGCTGTTTTTT. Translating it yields CASQLRGGAGELFF.